A single sample gave rise to the 7 T cell receptor beta chains below, sequenced in a study of T cells in localized non-small cell lung cancer (TCRdb year 2020). Libraries were prepared through the immunoSEQ multiplex PCR assay. TCRdb took this table from immuneACCESS and kept in-frame rearrangements with V and J called. Such tables lack part of the clones; where checked against another copy, unresolved V genes explain under half of the gap, and the rest is unexplained. In all, the sample holds roughly 39,000 clones, and around nine tenths of those were seen once. Around 3.8% of the sample is taken by the ten largest. Material: peripheral blood, obtained before any cancer treatment. These receptors were taken from a man aged 18 to 55 with stage I lung adenocarcinoma.

V is TRBV7-9 and J is TRBJ2-7; D is undetermined. This CDR3 region has 14 residues. Germline V gene lookup returns CDR1 SEHNR and CDR2 FQNEAQ (reference sequence). The V gene lost 1 base and the J gene lost 5 bases, with 12 bases spanning the gap. The CDR3 here is CASSLGRVSDEQYF. The CDR3 region has the DNA TGTGCCAGCAGCTTAGGCCGGGTATCGGACGAGCAGTACTTC.

The rearrangement uses TRBV4-3 and TRBJ1-2, with 11 bases matching TRBD1. The CDR3 spans 15 residues. Germline V gene lookup returns CDR1 LGHNA and CDR2 YSLEER. Losses at the gene ends were 6 bases for V and 8 bases for J; bases not matched to a gene: 11. For the CDR3, the DNA is TGCGCCAGCAGACCCGGACAGGGGGCATTGGGGGGCTACACCTTC. Translating it yields CASRPGQGALGGYTF.

A single count supports this clone. The J gene is TRBJ2-3, the V gene TRBV10-3; TRBD1 or TRBD2 may be the D gene (6 bases each). CDR1 and CDR2 from the germline V gene are ENHRY and SYGVKD. The CDR3 extends over 15 amino acids. Trimming stripped 4 bases from V and 3 bases from J, with 14 bases between. The CDR3 region has the DNA TGTGCCATCAGTGTCGGGAGACAGGCGACAGATACGCAGTATTTT. Translated: CAISVGRQATDTQYF.

The chain links TRBV7-2 to TRBJ1-2, with D perhaps TRBD1 (5 bases). The length of the CDR3 is 16 residues. V lost 1 base, J lost 0 bases, and 12 bases lay in between. Germline V gene sequence: CDR1 SGHTA, CDR2 FQGNSA. The CDR3 DNA sequence: TGTGCCAGCAGCTTAGGTCAGGGCCTCACTAACTATGGCTACACCTTC. Protein sequence: CASSLGQGLTNYGYTF.

The chain has TRBV5-1 and TRBJ2-1; D unresolved. V lost 2 bases and J 5 bases, leaving 8 bases between the germline ends. The germline V gene has CDR1 SGHRS and CDR2 YFSETQ. The CDR3 totals 13 residues. CDR3 sequence: CASSLTMDNEQFF. Written as DNA, the CDR3 is TGCGCCAGCAGCTTAACTATGGACAATGAGCAGTTCTTC. Looking up the rest from reference TRBV5-1 and TRBJ2-1 gives the full variable domain: KAGVTQTPRYLIKTRGQQVTLSCSPISGHRSVSWYQQTPGQGLQFLFEYFSETQRNKGNFPGRFSGRQFSNSRSEMNVSTLELGDSALYLCASSLTMDNEQFFGPGTRLTVL.

The rearrangement joins TRBV7-3 to TRBJ2-7; D unresolved. This CDR3 region has 14 residues. The V end was cut by 5 bases, the J end by 6 bases, with 17 bases between. CDR1 is SGHTA and CDR2 is FQGTGA in the germline V gene. The CDR3 loop reads CASSPRPSLTEQYF. CDR3 nucleotides: TGTGCCAGCAGCCCTAGACCGAGCCTGACCGAGCAGTACTTC.

The chain uses TRBV6-6 and TRBJ2-2; no firm D call. The CDR3 runs 12 residues. The germline gives CDR1 MNHNY, CDR2 SVGAGI (reference sequence). V lost 2 bases and J lost 7, with 5 bases in between. As DNA, the CDR3 is TGTGCCAGCAGTTACAGAAGCGGGGAGCTGTTTTTT. This codes for CASSYRSGELFF.